The 26 T cell receptor beta chains below all came from one sample that was sequenced in a study of shared clonotypes between healthy human individuals. Using immunoSEQ multiplex PCR, the repertoire was profiled, and TCRdb retains in-frame clones only, with some absent. The data hold around 1,900,000 clones, with 90% to 95% observed a single time. The naive CD8 subset, CD45RO-negative cells positively selected for CCR7, excluded terminally differentiated effector memory CD45RA+ cells. What was sequenced was naive CD8+ T cells from PBMCs. All receptors derive from a man in his late teens or twenties in good health. Some clones in this sample may be carry-over from other donors' samples.

This sequence joins TRBV21-1 and TRBJ1-2. TRBV21-1 is shown as a pseudogene. This CDR3 is built from 14 residues. CDR3 DNA: TGTGCCAGCAGCAAAGGTGAGGCAGGACGGGGCTACACCTTC. Encoded protein: CASSKGEAGRGYTF.

The rearrangement joins TRBV2 to TRBJ2-7; 9 nucleotides line up with TRBD2. Germline trimming cut 3 bases from V and 4 bases from J; bases unmatched to any gene: 7. Germline V lookup: CDR1 SNHLY, CDR2 FYNNEI. The CDR3 contains 15 residues. The CDR3: CASSDGAGGNYEQYF. The CDR3 region has the DNA TGTGCCAGCAGTGATGGGGCGGGAGGGAATTACGAGCAGTACTTC.

V and J are TRBV6-1 and TRBJ1-2; 8 positions agree with TRBD1. Germline V lookup: CDR1 MNHNS, CDR2 SASEGT. The CDR3 covers 16 residues. V gave up 4 bases and J gave up 6 bases; unmatched junction bases: 13. The CDR3 here is CASSVTQGAGVDGYTF. As DNA, the CDR3 is TGTGCCAGCAGTGTAACTCAGGGGGCAGGGGTTGATGGCTACACCTTC.

The rearrangement uses TRBV5-1 and TRBJ2-1; 11 nucleotides align to TRBD2. CDR3 length: 15 residues. With V trimmed by 2 bases and J by 4 bases, 2 bases remained unmatched. Per the germline V gene, CDR1 is SGHRS and CDR2 is YFSETQ. The CDR3 loop is CASSFRTSGYNEQFF. The CDR3 DNA reads as TGCGCCAGCAGCTTTAGGACTAGCGGGTACAATGAGCAGTTCTTC.

The chain combines TRBV6-1 with TRBJ2-6; 9 nucleotides match TRBD1. V lost 2 bases, J lost 9 bases, and 11 bases stayed unmatched. Germline CDR1 and CDR2: MNHNS and SASEGT. The CDR3 is 17 residues long. The CDR3, as DNA: TGTGCCAGCAGTGAAATTTCAATGGACAGGGGTATCAACGTCCTGACTTTC. This translates into CASSEISMDRGINVLTF.

This clone appeared a few times. In the same sample, other DNA sequences code for this CDR3. The rearrangement joins TRBV2 to TRBJ2-2, with D unclear. The CDR3 extends over 11 amino acids. Trimming took 3 bases from V and 7 from J, leaving 3 bases between them. Germline V CDR1 and CDR2: SNHLY, FYNNEI. Here the CDR3 reads CASSEGGELFF. The DNA for the CDR3 is TGTGCCAGCAGTGAGGGCGGGGAGCTGTTTTTT.

The rearrangement uses TRBV13 and TRBJ1-3; D is perhaps TRBD1 (6 bases). V shed 1 base and J shed 4 bases, with 14 bases lying between them. The CDR3 has 16 amino acids. CDR1 PRHDT and CDR2 FYEKMQ come from the germline V gene (reference sequence). CDR3 coding DNA: TGTGCCAGCAGCTTAGTAGGGGGGTTCCCGGGAAACACCATATATTTT. It translates to CASSLVGGFPGNTIYF.

The chain employs TRBV7-9 and TRBJ1-4; D not resolved. V was shortened by 0 bases and J by 10 bases, with 18 bases between the two germline ends. Germline V gene sequence: CDR1 SEHNR, CDR2 FQNEAQ (reference sequence). This CDR3 spans 16 amino acids. The CDR3 region has the DNA TGTGCCAGCAGCTTAGCGCTCTCGGGCCCCCGGGGAAAACTGTTTTTT. Its protein product is CASSLALSGPRGKLFF.

This chain joins TRBV5-4 and TRBJ2-7; possible D gene TRBD1, 6 bases. The germline V gene has CDR1 SGHNT and CDR2 YYREEE (reference sequence). The CDR3 length is 13 residues. The V and J ends lost 4 bases and 6 bases respectively, with 14 bases between them. The CDR3 protein is CASSRLPGAEQYF. CDR3 sequence (DNA): TGTGCCAGCAGCCGACTCCCAGGGGCCGAGCAGTACTTC.

The J gene is TRBJ2-1, the V gene TRBV14; the D gene could be TRBD1 or TRBD2 (5 bases each). The germline gives CDR1 SGHDN, CDR2 FVKESK. Trimming removed 1 base at V and 6 bases at J, with 13 bases between. The CDR3 has 15 residues. CDR3 nucleotide sequence: TGTGCCAGCAGCCAAGCCCCGGGACGCCGCAATGAGCAGTTCTTC. The encoded protein is CASSQAPGRRNEQFF.

The chain uses TRBV9 and TRBJ2-7; D unresolved. V lost 4 bases to trimming and J lost 4 bases, with 12 bases between them. The germline CDR1 and CDR2 sequences are SGDLS and YYNGEE. The CDR3 runs to 13 residues. Here the CDR3 DNA reads TGTGCCAGCAGCCGAGAAGGGAAGTACGAGCAGTACTTC. Encoded protein: CASSREGKYEQYF.

V gene TRBV6-1 combines with J gene TRBJ2-5; 11 nucleotides match TRBD1. The CDR3 has 12 amino acids. Germline trimming cut 11 bases from V and 7 bases from J; bases unmatched to any gene: 6. Germline CDR1 and CDR2: MNHNS and SASEGT. The CDR3 DNA is TGTGCCCTCGGACAGGGGGCTGCGACCCAGTACTTC. Residues: CALGQGAATQYF.

The chain recombines TRBV28 with TRBJ1-5; D not certain. CDR3 length equals 13 residues. V lost 4 bases and J lost 4, with 8 bases in between. Germline CDR1 and CDR2: MDHEN and SYDVKM. CDR3 loop: CASSWGLNQPQHF. The CDR3, as DNA: TGTGCCAGCAGTTGGGGTCTAAATCAGCCCCAGCATTTT. The full variable domain, its missing parts supplied by reference TRBV28 and TRBJ1-5, is DVKVTQSSRYLVKRTGEKVFLECVQDMDHENMFWYRQDPGLGLRLIYFSYDVKMKEKGDIPEGYSVSREKKERFSLILESASTNQTSMYLCASSWGLNQPQHFGDGTRLSIL.

The chain is built from TRBV27 and TRBJ1-5; D remains unclear. The V end was cut by 6 bases, the J end by 1 base, with 16 bases between. The CDR3 is 16 residues long. Germline V CDR1 and CDR2: MNHEY, SMNVEV (reference sequence). The CDR3 nucleotides are TGTGCCAGCAGCGCTTTGTGGGGTTTGAGCAATCAGCCCCAGCATTTT. Translation: CASSALWGLSNQPQHF.

This chain uses TRBV2 with TRBJ1-2, with 9 bases fitting TRBD1. Germline-derived CDR1 and CDR2 are SNHLY and FYNNEI. V was clipped by 3 bases and J by 6 bases; unmatched bases: 8. This CDR3 has 15 residues. The CDR3 DNA follows: TGTGCCAGCAGTGAGTATCGACAGGGGGTACATGGCTACACCTTC. It codes for CASSEYRQGVHGYTF.

The gene calls are TRBV27 and TRBJ1-1; TRBD1 agrees at 7 bases. CDR1 and CDR2 from the germline V gene are MNHEY and SMNVEV (reference sequence). The CDR3 totals 15 residues. V shed 5 bases and J 0 bases; nucleotides not matched to a gene: 6. This chain's CDR3 is CASSRRQGVNTEAFF. The CDR3 DNA follows: TGTGCCAGCAGTCGTAGACAGGGCGTGAACACTGAAGCTTTCTTT.

This clone was recorded once. The rearrangement joins TRBV5-4 to TRBJ1-2; possible D gene TRBD1, 5 bases. The CDR3 loop spans 15 amino acids. V was trimmed by 4 bases and J by 0 bases, leaving 13 bases between them. Germline values: CDR1 SGHNT, CDR2 YYREEE (reference sequence). CDR3 in DNA: TGTGCCAGCAGCCCGAGGGGATCCACTAACTATGGCTACACCTTC. It encodes CASSPRGSTNYGYTF.

The V call is TRBV11-2, the J call TRBJ2-1, with TRBD2 identical over 9 bases. The CDR3 totals 15 residues. V lost 5 bases and J lost 13; bases outside the gene matches: 15. The germline gives CDR1 SGHAT, CDR2 FQNNGV. The CDR3 region is CASSPSGSGSLDQFF. The CDR3, as DNA: TGTGCCAGCAGCCCGTCGGGTAGCGGGAGTTTGGATCAGTTCTTC.

This chain links TRBV9 with TRBJ2-1; D remains ambiguous. The CDR3 contains 12 residues. V lost 0 bases and J 10 bases, leaving 8 bases between the germline ends. Germline CDR1 and CDR2: SGDLS and YYNGEE. The CDR3 protein is CASSVARNEQFF. Here the CDR3 DNA reads TGTGCCAGCAGCGTAGCTCGAAACGAGCAGTTCTTC.

The DNA for the CDR3 is TGCGCCAGCAGCGTTAGGACAGATAACACCGGGGAGCTGTTTTTT. Its protein product is CASSVRTDNTGELFF. J is TRBJ2-2 and V is TRBV5-1; tentative D call: TRBD1 (6 bases). The CDR3 is made up of 15 amino acids. Germline CDR1 reads SGHRS; CDR2 reads YFSETQ. V lost 4 bases and J 2 bases, leaving 12 bases between the germline ends. Together with reference TRBV5-1 and TRBJ2-2, the CDR3 gives the full variable domain: KAGVTQTPRYLIKTRGQQVTLSCSPISGHRSVSWYQQTPGQGLQFLFEYFSETQRNKGNFPGRFSGRQFSNSRSEMNVSTLELGDSALYLCASSVRTDNTGELFFGEGSRLTVL.

The chain couples TRBV10-2 to TRBJ2-7, with TRBD1 as a possible D gene (5 bases). CDR1 and CDR2 (germline): WSHSY, SAAADI. This CDR3 has 16 amino acids. Trimming cost V 2 bases and J 3 bases, with 17 bases left between them. Here the CDR3 reads CASSEVFWTNHYEQYF. The CDR3, as DNA: TGCGCCAGCAGTGAGGTTTTTTGGACAAACCACTACGAGCAGTACTTC.

A remark on this clone: Other DNA sequences in this specimen translate into the identical CDR3. This chain connects TRBV7-3 to TRBJ2-2; D perhaps matches TRBD2 (5 bases). Trimming took 2 bases from V and 5 from J, leaving 6 bases between them. Per the germline V gene, CDR1 is SGHTA and CDR2 is FQGTGA. This CDR3 comprises 13 residues. This chain's CDR3 is CASSLGGTGELFF. The DNA of the CDR3 is TGTGCCAGCAGCTTAGGAGGAACCGGGGAGCTGTTTTTT. The full variable domain, its missing parts supplied by reference TRBV7-3 and TRBJ2-2, is GAGVSQTPSNKVTEKGKYVELRCDPISGHTALYWYRQSLGQGPEFLIYFQGTGAADDSGLPNDRFFAVRPEGSVSTLKIQRTERGDSAVYLCASSLGGTGELFFGEGSRLTVL.

The chain joins TRBV4-3 to TRBJ2-7, with 8 bases lining up with TRBD1. Germline CDR1 and CDR2: LGHNA and YSLEER. The trim removed 4 bases at V and 1 base at J, leaving 6 bases unmatched. The CDR3 is 15 residues long. The CDR3 DNA sequence: TGCGCCAGCAGCCCGCAGGGGGCCACGTCCTACGAGCAGTACTTC. Residues: CASSPQGATSYEQYF.

As concerns this clone: The identical CDR3 is also encoded by other nucleotide sequences in the sample. The chain combines TRBV27 with TRBJ2-3; D is uncertain. Germline V gene data show CDR1 as MNHEY and CDR2 as SMNVEV (reference sequence). Deletions cut 5 bases from V and 5 bases from J, with 8 bases between. The CDR3 consists of 12 residues. In nucleotides, the CDR3 is TGTGCCAGCAGTCCCTCCTTAGATACGCAGTATTTT. It codes for CASSPSLDTQYF.

The chain recombines TRBV9 with TRBJ2-5, with D unresolved. V lost 0 bases and J 2 bases, leaving 8 bases between the germline ends. The CDR3 is 14 residues long. Germline-derived CDR1 and CDR2 are SGDLS and YYNGEE. The CDR3 protein is CASSVDGFQETQYF. The CDR3 DNA reads as TGTGCCAGCAGCGTAGATGGATTTCAAGAGACCCAGTACTTC.

The chain couples TRBV9 to TRBJ2-5; a possible D gene is TRBD2 (5 bases). V lost 3 bases and J 1 base, leaving 10 bases between the germline ends. The germline V gene encodes CDR1 SGDLS and CDR2 YYNGEE. This CDR3 comprises 14 residues. CDR3 coding DNA: TGTGCCAGCAGCGGGGCGGGCATCCAAGAGACCCAGTACTTC. This encodes CASSGAGIQETQYF. Variable domain in full (rest from reference TRBV9 and TRBJ2-5): DSGVTQTPKHLITATGQRVTLRCSPRSGDLSVYWYQQSLDQGLQFLIQYYNGEERAKGNILERFSAQQFPDLHSELNLSSLELGDSALYFCASSGAGIQETQYFGPGTRLLVL.